The subject of this entry is one T cell receptor (beta chain). The sample holds other DNA sequences that translate to the same CDR3. This entry comes from a study of shared clonotypes between healthy human individuals. Naive-designated CD8 cells lacked CD45RO, were positively enriched for CCR7, and omitted terminally differentiated effector memory CD45RA+ cells. TCRdb's copy holds only in-frame clones and misses some; the assay was immunoSEQ multiplex PCR. The repertoire includes around 620,000 clones, roughly 95% of them detected once, and 0.095% to 0.14% sits in the top ten. CDR1 is SEHNR and CDR2 is FQNEAQ in the germline V gene (reference sequence). Trimming took 5 bases from V and 1 from J, leaving 6 bases between them. This CDR3 has 12 residues.

The sequenced sample consisted of naive CD8+ T cells sorted from blood. The receptor was derived from a woman in her 30s in good health. The genes are TRBV7-9 and TRBJ2-7; unclear D gene. The CDR3 nucleotides read TGTGCCAGCAGCCCCGGTTCCTACGAGCAGTACTTC. Amino acid sequence: CASSPGSYEQYF.